This TCR beta chain was recovered during a study of molecular identifiers for immune sequencing clone quantification. The bulk TCR libraries were made with methods described before and with listed TCR primers. TCRdb ran MiXCR on the PCR reads and lists one entry per CDR3 protein. This table has around 460,000 distinct CDR3 sequences, about 25% appearing once. General study points: Among 800,000 to 1,000,000 naive cells, spiked Jurkat TCR RNA from a single cell was reportedly detectable.

This clonotype has just a few counts. Its antigen remains unknown. The CDR3 loop spans 16 amino acids. The junction had 8 bases not matched to a gene; V was cut back by 4 bases and J by 2 bases. Germline V gene sequence: CDR1 SEHNR, CDR2 FQNEAQ (reference sequence). This sequence was found in a human donor in good health. Some libraries in this study had Jurkat cell RNA spiked in. V usage is TRBV7-9 and J usage is TRBJ1-1, with 9 positions matching TRBD1. Input material: naive CD8+ T cells from blood, with Jurkat cell RNA spiked in. Regarding subset: FACS-sorted CD8+CD4-CCR7+CD45RA+ naive T cells. DNA for the CDR3: TGTGCCAGCAGCTCCACAGGGGGCCTCTCCAACACTGAAGCTTTCTTT. Protein: CASSSTGGLSNTEAFF.